The rows below give T cell receptor beta chains drawn from one sample of a study of identical twins. MiXCR, run by TCRdb on the 5' RACE reads, gives a single entry per CDR3 protein. Of about 530,000 distinct CDR3 sequences listed, around 22% were seen once; the top ten hold about 0.5%. The same data also went into a second study, on yellow fever vaccine responses in identical twins.

The specimen sequenced was CD4+ T cells sorted from blood. These receptors came from a woman younger than 35 in good health. CDR3s include the opening cysteine and the closing phenylalanine or tryptophan. Each record gives: J gene, clone size, D gene, V gene, CDR3 DNA, CDR3 protein. The D gene is left open where the match is weak. Some rows mark clone size as missing; the rest say once, few, many or name a class of expanded clone.

TRBJ1-5,few,-,TRBV24-1,TGTGCCACCAGTGAAACAGGGCTAAATCAGCCCCAGCATTTT,CATSETGLNQPQHF
TRBJ1-4,-,-,TRBV4-1,TGCGCCAGCAGAAAGATTGGGGGTTTGGGTGAAAAACTGTTTTTT,CASRKIGGLGEKLFF
TRBJ1-4,-,-,TRBV5-1,TGCGCCAGCAGCTCGAATTCTGCTAATGAAAAACTGTTTTTT,CASSSNSANEKLFF
TRBJ1-6,-,TRBD1,TRBV6-1,TGTGCCAGCAGTGGTGGGACAGGGAATAATTCACCCCTCCACTTT,CASSGGTGNNSPLHF
TRBJ2-3,-,-,TRBV7-9,TGTGCCAGCAGCTTAGCGGTATTCCCAGATACGCAGTATTTT,CASSLAVFPDTQYF
TRBJ1-2,few,TRBD1,TRBV4-2,TGTGCCAGCAGCCAAGAGACAGGGAAGGGCTACACCTTC,CASSQETGKGYTF
TRBJ2-7,-,-,TRBV4-1,TGCGCCAGCAGCCCTCCCCGTGGCACCTACGAGCAGTACTTC,CASSPPRGTYEQYF
TRBJ2-4,-,-,TRBV6-6,TGTGCCAGCAGTTACTCCGGACCCTCCATTCAGTACTTC,CASSYSGPSIQYF
TRBJ2-2,once,-,TRBV3-1,TGTGCCATCTGTTCCTCCGGGACTCCCCTCGCCCACACCGGGGAGCTGTTTTTT,CAICSSGTPLAHTGELFF
TRBJ1-2,-,-,TRBV10-1,TGCGCCAGCAGTGAGTCTATCCACAGAGAAGACTATGGCTACACCTTC,CASSESIHREDYGYTF
TRBJ1-1,-,-,TRBV5-5,TGTGCCAGCACCCTTCGGGTGACAGTGAACACTGAAGCTTTCTTT,CASTLRVTVNTEAFF
TRBJ2-1,few,-,TRBV11-2,TGTGCCAGCAGCTTAGTTTGGAATGAGCAGTTCTTC,CASSLVWNEQFF
TRBJ1-4,-,-,TRBV7-9,TGTGCCAGCAGCACACTCCAACAAGGGCCAACTAATGAAAAACTGTTTTTT,CASSTLQQGPTNEKLFF
TRBJ2-2,-,-,TRBV27,TGTGCCAGCAGCGAGCCATCGAACACCGGGGAGCTGTTTTTT,CASSEPSNTGELFF
TRBJ2-2,few,-,TRBV24-1,TGTGCCACCAGTGATTTAACGGACTCGAACACCGGGGAGCTGTTTTTT,CATSDLTDSNTGELFF
TRBJ1-1,-,-,TRBV20-1,TGCAGTGCTAGAGCTCCGGGACAGAACACTGAAGCTTTCTTT,CSARAPGQNTEAFF
TRBJ2-3,few,-,TRBV20-1,TGCAGTGCTAGAGGAGTTCAAGGGGCGCAGTATTTT,CSARGVQGAQYF
TRBJ2-1,many,TRBD2,TRBV24-1,TGTGCCACCAGTGAGGATGAAGCTAGCGGGAGCTCCTACAATGAGCAGTTCTTC,CATSEDEASGSSYNEQFF
TRBJ2-5,-,-,TRBV6-1,TGTGCCAGCAGTGAAGGATGGTCAGATCGAGAGACCCAGTACTTC,CASSEGWSDRETQYF
TRBJ2-5,few,-,TRBV10-3,TGTGCCACCAAGGACGAAGGTGGACTAAAAGAGACCCAGTACTTC,CATKDEGGLKETQYF
TRBJ2-2,many,-,TRBV6-5,TGTGCCAGCAGTTACTCGGGCTTGGTTCCGTCCCCCGGGGAGCTGTTTTTT,CASSYSGLVPSPGELFF
TRBJ2-6,-,TRBD1,TRBV6-1,TGTGCCAGCACGACAGGGGGCGGTGGGGCCAACGTCCTGACTTTC,CASTTGGGGANVLTF
TRBJ2-3,-,TRBD2,TRBV20-1,TGCAGTGCTAGATGGGGTGCGGGAGGAGCCGCGCCGGAGCAGTATTTT,CSARWGAGGAAPEQYF
TRBJ1-2,-,-,TRBV5-1,TGCGCCAGCAGACCGGGAGGGACTTCTAACTATGGCTACACCTTC,CASRPGGTSNYGYTF
TRBJ2-7,many,TRBD2,TRBV5-1,TGCGCCAGCAGCCAACAAGGACTAGCAAGGCACGAGCAGTACTTC,CASSQQGLARHEQYF
TRBJ1-5,-,TRBD1,TRBV29-1,TGCAGCGCAAAAACAGGGGCCGGAACGGGTCAGCCCCAGCATTTT,CSAKTGAGTGQPQHF
TRBJ2-2,few,-,TRBV7-9,TGTGCCAGCAGCTCGGGACCCGGGGACACCGGGGAGCTGTTTTTT,CASSSGPGDTGELFF
TRBJ2-5,-,-,TRBV9,TGTGCCAGCAGCGTAGGTCTGGCTCCGGGGGTCCAAGAGACCCAGTACTTC,CASSVGLAPGVQETQYF
TRBJ2-3,few,-,TRBV12-3/TRBV12-4,TGTGCCAGCAGTTTAGATGGCGGGGTTAGCACAGATACGCAGTATTTT,CASSLDGGVSTDTQYF
TRBJ2-1,-,-,TRBV6-2/TRBV6-3,TGTGCCAGCAGTTACTCGATTCGAGCGAGAACTAGATACAATGAGCAGTTCTTC,CASSYSIRARTRYNEQFF
TRBJ2-7,-,-,TRBV12-3/TRBV12-4,TGTGCCAGCAGGCGACCGGACTCCTACGAGCAGTACTTC,CASRRPDSYEQYF
TRBJ2-1,-,TRBD1,TRBV20-1,TGCAGTGCTAGAGCGACAGGGAGTGAGCAGTTCTTC,CSARATGSEQFF
TRBJ1-5,few,-,TRBV6-1,TGTGCCAGCAGTCGGGTAATTCAGTCGATGGATAGCAATCAGCCCCAGCATTTT,CASSRVIQSMDSNQPQHF
TRBJ1-2,once,-,TRBV29-1,TGCAGCGCTGTGCTCAGGGGAGATGGCTACACCTTC,CSAVLRGDGYTF
TRBJ2-5,-,TRBD1,TRBV6-1,TGTGCCAGCAGTACCCGGACAGGGGGTCTCCAAGAGACCCAGTACTTC,CASSTRTGGLQETQYF
TRBJ2-1,few,TRBD2,TRBV6-1,TGTGCCAGCAGAGGGACTAGCGGGGGTTACTCCTACAATGAGCAGTTCTTC,CASRGTSGGYSYNEQFF
TRBJ2-1,few,TRBD1,TRBV5-5,TGTGCCAGCAGCTACCGACAGGGTGCCGGTGGCAATGAGCAGTTCTTC,CASSYRQGAGGNEQFF
TRBJ2-3,-,TRBD2,TRBV28,TGTGCCAGCAGTTCGGCGGCGGGAGGGCCGGATACGCAGTATTTT,CASSSAAGGPDTQYF
TRBJ2-1,few,TRBD2,TRBV20-1,TGCAGTGCTCCGACCTCGGGAGGCCCCTCCTACAATGAGCAGTTCTTC,CSAPTSGGPSYNEQFF
TRBJ1-3,many,-,TRBV7-9,TGTGCCAGCAGCTTAGAGGCAGCGGGAAACACCATATATTTT,CASSLEAAGNTIYF
TRBJ2-3,few,-,TRBV29-1,TGCAGCGTTGATGGGATCGGCACAGATACGCAGTATTTT,CSVDGIGTDTQYF
TRBJ2-1,-,-,TRBV7-2,TGTGCCAGCAGCCCAATGGGCGACTACAATGAGCAGTTCTTC,CASSPMGDYNEQFF
TRBJ1-5,few,-,TRBV2,TGTGCCAGCAGTGGGACACGTTCTGGTCAGCCCCAGCATTTT,CASSGTRSGQPQHF
TRBJ2-7,few,TRBD1,TRBV12-3/TRBV12-4,TGTGCCAGCAGCGACCGGGACAGGGGGCTTGAGCAGTACTTC,CASSDRDRGLEQYF
TRBJ1-5,-,TRBD1,TRBV20-1,TGCAGTGCTAGGACAGGGGTCGGCCAGCCCCAGCATTTT,CSARTGVGQPQHF
TRBJ2-7,-,-,TRBV5-1,TGCGCCAGCAGCGACCACTACACTTGGACAGTTACCTACGAGCAGTACTTC,CASSDHYTWTVTYEQYF
TRBJ2-3,-,TRBD2,TRBV20-1,TGCAGTGCTAGAGAGTGGCCTAGCGGGGGGGCGGATACGCAGTATTTT,CSAREWPSGGADTQYF
TRBJ2-7,-,TRBD2,TRBV5-6,TGTGCCAGCAGCACCGGACTAGCGCGAACCGTAGCCTACGAGCAGTACTTC,CASSTGLARTVAYEQYF
TRBJ2-7,-,-,TRBV7-2,TGTGCCAGCAGCTTACGTATGACACAGCAGTACTTC,CASSLRMTQQYF
TRBJ1-2,-,-,TRBV9,TGTGCCAGCAGCGGCACCGGGGCCGCGTATGGCTACACCTTC,CASSGTGAAYGYTF
TRBJ2-2,-,TRBD2,TRBV2,TGTGCCAGCAGTGAGACTAGCGGGACAGAGGCCGGGGAGCTGTTTTTT,CASSETSGTEAGELFF
TRBJ2-1,few,TRBD2,TRBV6-2/TRBV6-3,TGTGCCAGCAGTGCCGCATCTAGCGGGGGGGCCCATGAGCAGTTCTTC,CASSAASSGGAHEQFF
TRBJ2-1,-,TRBD1,TRBV13,TGTGCCAGCAGCGGGCGACAGGGCAATGAGCAGTTCTTC,CASSGRQGNEQFF
TRBJ2-7,-,-,TRBV4-1,TGCGCCAGCAGCCAAGATTCTTCAGGGTCCGCCTACGAGCAGTACTTC,CASSQDSSGSAYEQYF
TRBJ1-1,-,-,TRBV19,TGTGCCAGTATGGGGCGGCCGAACACTGAAGCTTTCTTT,CASMGRPNTEAFF
TRBJ1-1,-,-,TRBV2,TGTGCCAGCAGTGACAGGGGAAGAACTGAAGCTTTCTTT,CASSDRGRTEAFF
TRBJ2-7,few,TRBD2,TRBV10-3,TGTGCCATTTCTAGCGGGATCCCATACGAGCAGTACTTC,CAISSGIPYEQYF